A single sample is the source of the 8 T cell receptor beta chains below, sequenced in a study of OX40 agonist ivuxolimab in advanced cancers. Measured with immunoSEQ multiplex PCR; TCRdb has only the in-frame clones, and not every one. This sample yields around 30,000 clones, of which around 84% are seen a single time; over 2.5% belongs to the top ten. Sample: CD4+ or CD8+ T cells sorted from blood, taken in a trial of the OX40 agonist ivuxolimab. These receptors originate from an adult with an advanced solid tumor such as melanoma, head and neck, liver or kidney cancer.

Only a few counts were recorded for this clone. This chain links TRBV21-1 with TRBJ2-7; the DNA was not used to check the table's D call, TRBD1. TRBV21-1 represents a pseudogene. The CDR3 consists of 18 residues. CDR3 sequence (DNA): TGTGCCAGCAGCAAAGCGAGAGAGGGGGGACAGGGGGCGCGGGAGCAGTACTTC. This codes for CASSKAREGGQGAREQYF.

The chain combines TRBV18 with TRBJ2-2; TRBD2 agrees at 11 bases. J gave up 5 bases and V 3 bases, and 8 bases lay outside the gene matches. This CDR3 has 17 residues. Per germline, CDR1 KGHSH and CDR2 LQKENI. Written as DNA, the CDR3 is TGTGCCAGCTCACCTGAGGGACTAGCGGAGCGAACCGGGGAGCTGTTTTTT. Translating it yields CASSPEGLAERTGELFF.

This clone was seen a handful of times. The chain uses TRBV5-1 and TRBJ2-1, with unresolved D. The CDR3 sequence is 13 residues long. Germline V CDR1 and CDR2: SGHRS, YFSETQ. Trimming took 4 bases from V and 9 from J, leaving 14 bases between them. The CDR3 sequence is CASSPDVQGEQFF. CDR3 in DNA: TGCGCCAGCAGCCCGGACGTACAAGGTGAGCAGTTCTTC.

The chain employs TRBV9 and TRBJ2-5; a weak D match, TRBD1 (5 bases). V dropped 0 bases and J dropped 5 bases, with 17 bases sitting between them. The germline gives CDR1 SGDLS, CDR2 YYNGEE. The CDR3 is 16 amino acids. CDR3 residues: CASSVATASGKETQYF. The CDR3 bases are TGTGCCAGCAGCGTAGCCACCGCTTCAGGGAAGGAGACCCAGTACTTC.

This chain uses TRBV19 with TRBJ1-2; 8 bases map to TRBD1. The junction had 5 bases not matched to a gene; V was cut back by 7 bases and J by 7 bases. Germline-derived CDR1 and CDR2 are LNHDA and SQIVND (reference sequence). This CDR3 has 12 amino acids. The CDR3 DNA follows: TGTGCCAGTACCAGGGGGCGCGGTGGCTACACCTTC. Encoded protein: CASTRGRGGYTF. The variable domain in full, with the rest retrieved from reference TRBV19 and TRBJ1-2, is DGGITQSPKYLFRKEGQNVTLSCEQNLNHDAMYWYRQDPGQGLRLIYYSQIVNDFQKGDIAEGYSVSREKKESFPLTVTSAQKNPTAFYLCASTRGRGGYTFGSGTRLTVV.

The CDR3 bases are TGTGCCAGCAGTTCAAACTCAGCGGGCGCCGGGGAGCTGTTTTTT. It translates to CASSSNSAGAGELFF. The chain recombines TRBV27 with TRBJ2-2; D might be TRBD2 (6 bases). This CDR3 is built from 15 residues. The germline gives CDR1 MNHEY, CDR2 SMNVEV (reference sequence). Trimming took off 4 bases at V and 6 bases at J, with 15 bases between the two ends.

The chain uses TRBV5-1 and TRBJ1-1; the D gene is possibly TRBD1 (5 bases). Trimming pared 2 bases from V and 3 bases from J, leaving 8 bases between. The germline gives CDR1 SGHRS, CDR2 YFSETQ. The CDR3 is 13 residues long. The chain's CDR3 is CASSFDRYTEAFF. As DNA, the CDR3 is TGCGCCAGCAGCTTTGACAGATACACTGAAGCTTTCTTT.

The genes are TRBV28 and TRBJ2-5; D is possibly TRBD2 (5 bases). Germline assignment: CDR1 MDHEN and CDR2 SYDVKM. The CDR3 runs 12 residues. With 6 bases removed from V and 5 bases from J, the gap between germline ends came to 10 bases. The CDR3, as DNA: TGTGCCAGCAGGGGAGCGTCGGAGACCCAGTACTTC. It yields the protein CASRGASETQYF.